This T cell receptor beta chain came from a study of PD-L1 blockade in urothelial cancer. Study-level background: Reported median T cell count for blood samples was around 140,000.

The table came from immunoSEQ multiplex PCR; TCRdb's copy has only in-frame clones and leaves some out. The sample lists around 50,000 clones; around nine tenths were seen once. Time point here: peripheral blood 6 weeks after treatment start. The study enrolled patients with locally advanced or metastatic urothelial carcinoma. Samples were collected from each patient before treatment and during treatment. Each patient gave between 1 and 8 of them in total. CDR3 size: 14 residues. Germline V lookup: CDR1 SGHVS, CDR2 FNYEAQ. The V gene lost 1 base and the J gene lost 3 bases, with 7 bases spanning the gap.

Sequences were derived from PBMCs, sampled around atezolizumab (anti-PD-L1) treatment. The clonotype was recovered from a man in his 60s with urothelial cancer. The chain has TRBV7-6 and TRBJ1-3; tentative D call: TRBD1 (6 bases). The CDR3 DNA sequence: TGTGCCAGCAGCTTAGAACAGGGTGGAAACACCATATATTTT. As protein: CASSLEQGGNTIYF.